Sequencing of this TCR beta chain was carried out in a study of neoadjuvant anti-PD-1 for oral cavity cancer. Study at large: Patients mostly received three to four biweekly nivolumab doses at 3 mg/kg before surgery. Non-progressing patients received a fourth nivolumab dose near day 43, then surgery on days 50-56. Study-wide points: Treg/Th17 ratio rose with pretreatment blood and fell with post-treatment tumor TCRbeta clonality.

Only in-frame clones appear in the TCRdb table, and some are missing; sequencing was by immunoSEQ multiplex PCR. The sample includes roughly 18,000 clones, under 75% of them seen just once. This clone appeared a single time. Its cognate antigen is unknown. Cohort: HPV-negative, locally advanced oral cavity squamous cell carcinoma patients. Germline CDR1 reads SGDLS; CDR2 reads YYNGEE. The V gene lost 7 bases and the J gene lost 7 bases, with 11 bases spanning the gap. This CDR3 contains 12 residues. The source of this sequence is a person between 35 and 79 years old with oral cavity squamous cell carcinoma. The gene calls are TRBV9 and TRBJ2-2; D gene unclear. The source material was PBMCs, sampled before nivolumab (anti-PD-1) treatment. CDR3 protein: CASGLDGGELFF. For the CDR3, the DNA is TGTGCCAGCGGATTAGATGGCGGGGAGCTGTTTTTT.